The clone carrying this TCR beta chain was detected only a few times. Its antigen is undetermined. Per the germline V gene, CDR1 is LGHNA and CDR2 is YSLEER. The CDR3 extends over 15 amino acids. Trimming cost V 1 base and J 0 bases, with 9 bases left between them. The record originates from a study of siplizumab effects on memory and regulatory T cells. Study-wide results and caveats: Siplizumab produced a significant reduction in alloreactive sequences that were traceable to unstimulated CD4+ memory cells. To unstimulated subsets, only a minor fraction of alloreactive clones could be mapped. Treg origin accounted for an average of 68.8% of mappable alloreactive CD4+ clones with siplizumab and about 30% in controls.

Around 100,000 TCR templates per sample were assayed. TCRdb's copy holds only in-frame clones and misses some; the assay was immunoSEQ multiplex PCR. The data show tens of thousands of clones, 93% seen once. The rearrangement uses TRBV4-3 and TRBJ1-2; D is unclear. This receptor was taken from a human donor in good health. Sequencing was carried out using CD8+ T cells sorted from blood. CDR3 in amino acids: CASSQGGSTNYGYTF. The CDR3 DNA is TGCGCCAGCAGCCAAGGAGGGTCCACTAACTATGGCTACACCTTC.